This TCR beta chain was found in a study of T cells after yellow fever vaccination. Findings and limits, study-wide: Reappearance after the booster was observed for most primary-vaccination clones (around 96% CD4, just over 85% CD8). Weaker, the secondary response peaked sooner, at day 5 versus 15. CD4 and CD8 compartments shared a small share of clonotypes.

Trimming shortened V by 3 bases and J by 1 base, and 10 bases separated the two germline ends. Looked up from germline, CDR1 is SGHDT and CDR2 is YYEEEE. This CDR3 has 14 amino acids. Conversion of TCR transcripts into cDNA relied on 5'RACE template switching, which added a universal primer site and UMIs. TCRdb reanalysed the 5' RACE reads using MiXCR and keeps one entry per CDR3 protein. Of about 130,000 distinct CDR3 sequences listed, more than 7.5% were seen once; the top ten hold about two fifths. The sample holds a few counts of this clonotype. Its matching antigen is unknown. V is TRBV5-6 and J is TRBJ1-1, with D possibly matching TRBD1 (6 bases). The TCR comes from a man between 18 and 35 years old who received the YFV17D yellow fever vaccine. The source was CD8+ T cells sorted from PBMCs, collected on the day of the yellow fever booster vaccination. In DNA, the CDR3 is TGTGCCAGCAGCTGGGGACAACCGAACACTGAAGCTTTCTTT. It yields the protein CASSWGQPNTEAFF.